Listed here are 30 T cell receptor beta chains from one sample, sequenced in a study of T cells in Graves' hyperthyroidism and ophthalmopathy. Researchers took RNA transcripts and amplified the TCR beta CDR3 regions from them. Initially, a first-round RT-PCR of the TCR CDR3 employed the HTBI primer set. In TCRdb, the multiplex PCR reads were re-called with MiXCR into one record per CDR3 protein. The sample carries roughly 520,000 distinct CDR3 sequences, about 24% recorded once. Material for sequencing was blood. These receptors came from a woman in her 30s with Graves' ophthalmopathy.

Only one count was recorded for this clonotype. An end of the junction does not agree with germline; a read error may underlie this. The V and J genes are TRBV7-3 and TRBJ2-7; 9 positions match TRBD1. This CDR3 is 13 amino acids long. Germline V gene lookup returns CDR1 SGHTA and CDR2 FQGTGA. CDR3 in amino acids: CASSITGGREQYF. In DNA form, the CDR3 reads TGTGCCAGCAGCATAACAGGGGGCCGGGAGCAGTACTTC. Using reference TRBV7-3 and TRBJ2-7 for the parts outside the CDR3, the full variable domain is GAGVSQTPSNKVTEKGKYVELRCDPISGHTALYWYRQSLGQGPEFLIYFQGTGAADDSGLPNDRFFAVRPEGSVSTLKIQRTERGDSAVYLCASSITGGREQYFGPGTRLTVT.

This clonotype was counted at least ten times. The V call is TRBV12-3 or TRBV12-4, the J call TRBJ2-3, with no clear D. CDR3 length: 15 amino acids. Trimming left V 5 bases short and J 1 base short, with 13 bases between. CDR3 sequence reads: CASSPDIIRTDTQYF. Here the CDR3 DNA reads TGTGCCAGCAGTCCCGACATCATACGCACAGATACGCAGTATTTT.

This rearrangement joins TRBV6-1 to TRBJ2-7; maybe TRBD1 (5 bases). The length of the CDR3 is 16 residues. The germline CDR1 and CDR2 sequences are MNHNS and SASEGT. Trimming left V 5 bases short and J 6 bases short, with 23 bases between. In DNA form, the CDR3 reads TGTGCCAGCAGTCCTCGCCAGGGAAGGACCCTACGCGAGCAGTACTTC. As protein: CASSPRQGRTLREQYF.

This clonotype showed up many times. In DNA form, the CDR3 reads TGTGCCAGCAGCGTGACTAGCGGGGGGGAGACCCAGTACTTC. Protein: CASSVTSGGETQYF. This rearrangement joins TRBV7-9 to TRBJ2-5; 13 nucleotides line up with TRBD2. This CDR3 contains 14 residues. Germline V lookup: CDR1 SEHNR, CDR2 FQNEAQ (reference sequence). Trimming removed 5 bases from V and 5 bases from J; junction bases left unmatched: 2.

This clonotype was counted ten times or more. The chain carries TRBV29-1 and TRBJ2-7; TRBD1 aligns across 10 bases. Germline CDR1 SQVTM, CDR2 ANQGSEA. Trimming at V came to 6 bases and at J to 4 bases, leaving 3 bases not matched to a gene. The CDR3 runs 12 residues. Here the CDR3 reads CSVAGQGYEQYF. The CDR3 DNA sequence: TGCAGCGTCGCGGGACAGGGGTACGAGCAGTACTTC.

This clonotype was counted at least ten times. This chain links TRBV29-1 with TRBJ2-7, with 8 positions matching TRBD2. V shed 0 bases, J shed 2 bases, and the junction held 9 bases outside the gene matches. Germline V lookup: CDR1 SQVTM, CDR2 ANQGSEA. CDR3 size: 16 residues. DNA for the CDR3: TGCAGCGTTGAAGAGCCACGGGGGGGGACGGCCTACGAGCAGTACTTC. It specifies CSVEEPRGGTAYEQYF.

The table lists this clonotype with many counts. The rearrangement joins TRBV9 to TRBJ1-1; D is uncertain. Germline CDR1 SGDLS, CDR2 YYNGEE. V was clipped by 3 bases and J by 4 bases, with 10 bases between them. CDR3 length: 13 amino acids. CDR3 sequence (DNA): TGTGCCAGCAGCGGGGGATTGACCACTGAAGCTTTCTTT. Encoded protein: CASSGGLTTEAFF.

The table lists this clonotype with many counts. V gene TRBV2 combines with J gene TRBJ1-5; TRBD1 aligns across 10 bases. The J segment lost 7 bases and the V segment lost 6 bases, leaving 9 bases of the junction unmatched. Germline CDR1 and CDR2: SNHLY and FYNNEI. There are 15 residues in the CDR3. As DNA, the CDR3 is TGTGCCAGCAGCGGGACAGGGGATTTTTTGCAGCCCCAGCATTTT. Protein sequence: CASSGTGDFLQPQHF.

With respect to this clonotype: Since no conserved phenylalanine or tryptophan closes the CDR3, a read error is the likely cause. The CDR3 loop reads CASSFRTPPDTQYC. In nucleotides, the CDR3 is TGTGCCAGCAGTTTCAGGACCCCCCCGGATACGCAGTATTGT. V and J are TRBV12-3 or TRBV12-4 and TRBJ2-3; D gene ambiguous. Trimming removed 3 bases from V and 6 bases from J, with 13 bases in between. This CDR3 contains 14 residues.

The sample holds a few counts of this clonotype. The chain combines TRBV6-1 with TRBJ1-5; D uncertain. The CDR3 runs 14 residues. Per germline, CDR1 MNHNS and CDR2 SASEGT. Trimming pared 0 bases from V and 4 bases from J, leaving 7 bases between. The CDR3 loop is CASSEAAENQPQHF. In nucleotides, the CDR3 is TGTGCCAGCAGTGAAGCGGCCGAGAATCAGCCCCAGCATTTT.

The J gene is TRBJ1-1, the V gene TRBV6-1; D not resolved. This CDR3 has 14 amino acids. Trimming cost V 1 base and J 0 bases, with 6 bases left between them. The germline gives CDR1 MNHNS, CDR2 SASEGT. Here the CDR3 reads CASSEGWLNTEAFF. For the CDR3, the DNA is TGTGCCAGCAGTGAAGGGTGGCTGAACACTGAAGCTTTCTTT.

The CDR3 is CAWSITGRQPQHF. CDR3 nucleotides: TGTGCCTGGAGTATAACAGGGAGGCAGCCCCAGCATTTT. The chain carries TRBV30 and TRBJ1-5; tentatively, D is TRBD1 (6 bases). V was cut by 2 bases and J by 7 bases, with 12 bases left in between. The CDR3 runs to 13 residues. Germline assignment: CDR1 GTSNPN and CDR2 SVGIG (reference sequence).

The chain carries TRBV5-5 and TRBJ1-3, with D tentatively TRBD1 (5 bases). Germline CDR1 and CDR2: SGHKS and YYEKEE (reference sequence). Trimming took 2 bases from V and 3 from J, leaving 9 bases between them. This CDR3 spans 14 amino acids. This CDR3 is CASSFRDFGNTIYF. The DNA of the CDR3 is TGTGCCAGCAGCTTCCGGGACTTTGGAAACACCATATATTTT.

This rearrangement joins TRBV5-1 to TRBJ2-2, with a possible D match to TRBD2 (5 bases). Trimming cost V 7 bases and J 1 base, with 17 bases left between them. This CDR3 comprises 16 residues. The germline V gene has CDR1 SGHRS and CDR2 YFSETQ. The CDR3 DNA follows: TGCGCCAGCGGATACCACGGGGAGCTGAACACCGGGGAGCTGTTTTTT. Its protein product is CASGYHGELNTGELFF. Full variable domain (remainder filled in from reference TRBV5-1 and TRBJ2-2): KAGVTQTPRYLIKTRGQQVTLSCSPISGHRSVSWYQQTPGQGLQFLFEYFSETQRNKGNFPGRFSGRQFSNSRSEMNVSTLELGDSALYLCASGYHGELNTGELFFGEGSRLTVL.

This clonotype has ten or more counts. The gene calls are TRBV5-1 and TRBJ2-2; D is ambiguous. Deletions cut 4 bases from V and 0 bases from J, with 10 bases between. Germline V lookup: CDR1 SGHRS, CDR2 YFSETQ. The length of the CDR3 is 15 residues. The CDR3 sequence is CASSDTVPNTGELFF. CDR3 in DNA: TGCGCCAGCAGCGATACAGTCCCGAACACCGGGGAGCTGTTTTTT.

With regard to this clonotype: At one boundary the junction diverges from the germline segment, which might be a read error. This chain connects TRBV11-2 to TRBJ1-1, with D unclear. CDR1 and CDR2 from the germline V gene are SGHAT and FQNNGV. The CDR3 loop spans 13 amino acids. The CDR3 is CVSRLLPPAEAFF. The CDR3 DNA follows: TGTGTCAGCAGATTGCTCCCCCCGGCTGAAGCTTTCTTT. Full variable domain (outside the CDR3, taken from reference TRBV11-2 and TRBJ1-1): EAGVAQSPRYKIIEKRQSVAFWCNPISGHATLYWYQQILGQGPKLLIQFQNNGVVDDSQLPKDRFSAERLKGVDSTLKIQPAKLEDSAVYLCVSRLLPPAEAFFGQGTRLTVV.

The chain recombines TRBV6-2 or TRBV6-3 with TRBJ2-3, with TRBD2 identical over 10 bases. Germline lookup yields CDR1 MNHEY and CDR2 SVGEGT. The V segment lost 6 bases and the J segment 3 bases; nucleotides outside the gene matches: 15. This CDR3 region has 18 residues. CDR3 sequence reads: CASRYKRGGQELTDTQYF. For the CDR3, the DNA is TGTGCCAGCAGATATAAGCGGGGGGGACAGGAACTGACAGATACGCAGTATTTT.

This clonotype was seen at least ten times. The V and J genes are TRBV5-1 and TRBJ1-2; TRBD1 matches at 10 bases. The CDR3 length is 14 residues. CDR1 and CDR2 (germline): SGHRS, YFSETQ. With V trimmed by 2 bases and J by 8 bases, 6 bases remained unmatched. The CDR3 loop is CASSLTGTGDGYTF. CDR3 sequence (DNA): TGCGCCAGCAGCTTAACCGGGACAGGGGACGGCTACACCTTC.

There are many counts of this clonotype. The rearrangement links TRBV20-1 to TRBJ1-1; no clear D. The CDR3 spans 11 residues. V lost 3 bases and J 1 base, leaving 3 bases between the germline ends. From germline, CDR1 is DFQATT and CDR2 SNEGSKA (reference sequence). CDR3: CSARSNTEAFF. In nucleotides, the CDR3 is TGCAGTGCTAGGTCGAACACTGAAGCTTTCTTT.

Details on this clonotype: A read error may account for a junction end that differs from germline. This chain uses TRBV7-9 with TRBJ2-5; 8 bases align to TRBD2. Germline lookup yields CDR1 SEHNR and CDR2 FQNEAQ (reference sequence). The CDR3 covers 16 residues. In DNA, the CDR3 is TGTGCCAACAGCTTAGTCCCGCGGGGGGTCCAGGAGACCCAGTACTTC. Residues: CANSLVPRGVQETQYF.

This clonotype appeared a few times. The V and J genes are TRBV6-5 and TRBJ2-2; 10 bases match TRBD2. Germline values: CDR1 MNHEY, CDR2 SVGAGI. The CDR3 is 16 residues long. The ends lost 2 bases at V and 4 bases at J; junction bases unmatched: 4. This CDR3 is CASSYGLAGVTGELFF. CDR3 DNA sequence: TGTGCCAGCAGTTACGGGCTAGCGGGAGTCACCGGGGAGCTGTTTTTT.

This clonotype was detected many times. A read error is likely, as this CDR3 ends without the conserved phenylalanine or tryptophan. This chain links TRBV6-5 with TRBJ1-2; D unclear. The germline V and J ends were trimmed by 3 bases and 3 bases, with 14 bases remaining between them. CDR3 length: 15 residues. Germline CDR1 reads MNHEY; CDR2 reads SVGAGI. This CDR3 is CASSYSAFPDYGYTL. For the CDR3, the DNA is TGTGCCAGCAGTTATTCAGCTTTTCCCGACTATGGCTACACCCTC.

V usage is TRBV20-1 and J usage is TRBJ2-5; D tentatively reads TRBD1 or TRBD2 (6 bases each). CDR3 length equals 15 residues. CDR1 is DFQATT and CDR2 is SNEGSKA in the germline V gene (reference sequence). The V gene lost 6 bases and the J gene lost 7 bases, with 24 bases spanning the gap. CDR3 nucleotides: TGCAGTGCCACCTCCGGGGACATCCCCGGGGGGACCCAGTACTTC. Translation: CSATSGDIPGGTQYF.

This clonotype was seen only a few times. V is TRBV28 and J is TRBJ2-7; 11 bases are shared with TRBD1. Germline-derived CDR1 and CDR2 are MDHEN and SYDVKM. The CDR3 totals 15 residues. J gave up 5 bases and V 5 bases, and 8 bases lay outside the gene matches. As DNA, the CDR3 is TGTGCCAGCAGTCCCAGGACAGGGGGCCGAGACGAGCAGTACTTC. Protein sequence: CASSPRTGGRDEQYF.

This clonotype has just a few counts. The junction shows a germline mismatch at one end, possibly a read error. The chain combines TRBV7-2 with TRBJ1-1; 8 nucleotides match TRBD1. Per the germline V gene, CDR1 is SGHTA and CDR2 is FQGNSA. The CDR3 runs 14 residues. CDR3 nucleotides: TGTGCCAGCAGGCAGGGGGCCGCGAACACTGAAGCTTGCTTT. Protein product: CASRQGAANTEACF.

As to this clonotype: Sequence at one end of the junction differs from germline and may be a read error. The chain links TRBV5-6 to TRBJ1-3, with D unclear. Looked up from germline, CDR1 is SGHDT and CDR2 is YYEEEE. CDR3 length: 14 amino acids. CDR3 DNA: TGTGCCAGCAGCTTGGTTGGAACCCGAAACGCCATATATTTT. Protein sequence: CASSLVGTRNAIYF.

As for this clonotype: A read error may produce the germline difference seen at one junction end. The chain links TRBV12-3 or TRBV12-4 to TRBJ1-1; TRBD1 matches at 7 bases. This CDR3 region has 15 residues. CDR3 nucleotide sequence: TGTGCCAGCAGTTTAGCGGGAGGGACAGAAGGGTTCTCTTGGTTT. It specifies CASSLAGGTEGFSWF.

V gene TRBV5-1 combines with J gene TRBJ2-5; unclear D gene. The V gene lost 0 bases and the J gene lost 4 bases, with 7 bases spanning the gap. CDR3 length: 13 residues. Germline values: CDR1 SGHRS, CDR2 YFSETQ. The CDR3 loop is CASSLEEAETQYF. Here the CDR3 DNA reads TGCGCCAGCAGCTTGGAGGAAGCAGAGACCCAGTACTTC. Full variable domain (outside the CDR3, taken from reference TRBV5-1 and TRBJ2-5): KAGVTQTPRYLIKTRGQQVTLSCSPISGHRSVSWYQQTPGQGLQFLFEYFSETQRNKGNFPGRFSGRQFSNSRSEMNVSTLELGDSALYLCASSLEEAETQYFGPGTRLLVL.

Ten or more counts support this clonotype. The V and J genes are TRBV20-1 and TRBJ2-3; the D gene is possibly TRBD2 (6 bases). V lost 3 bases to trimming and J lost 0 bases, with 13 bases between them. The CDR3 spans 15 residues. Germline V CDR1 and CDR2: DFQATT, SNEGSKA (reference sequence). CDR3 sequence: CSARGGAMSTDTQYF. The CDR3 region has the DNA TGCAGTGCTAGGGGCGGGGCAATGAGCACAGATACGCAGTATTTT.

The CDR3 sequence: CASGPGIGEQYF. DNA of the CDR3: TGTGCTAGTGGCCCCGGGATTGGGGAGCAGTACTTC. The genes are TRBV12-5 and TRBJ2-7; the D gene is possibly TRBD2 (5 bases). Trimming cost V 6 bases and J 7 bases, with 13 bases left between them. Germline loops: CDR1 LGHNT, CDR2 FRNRAP. The CDR3 spans 12 residues.